This TCR beta chain was found in a study of T cell repertoires in cytomegalovirus infection. Across the study: HLA-C-restricted CMV epitopes, recently identified, and well-studied HLA-B-restricted ones were used by the study.

This CDR3 has 18 amino acids. V gave up 1 base and J gave up 8 bases; unmatched junction bases: 16. Germline V gives CDR1 SEHNR, CDR2 FQNEAQ (reference sequence). Whole-study results and caveats: Pooled public TCR beta family frequency picked out CMV carriers with the relevant HLA. HLA-C-restricted TCR beta clonotypes specific for CMV led the ex vivo response.

TCRdb passed the reads through MiXCR, listing each CDR3 protein once. In the table there are 600,000 to 700,000 distinct CDR3 sequences, about 33% of which are singletons. About this clonotype itself: Its antigen is not identified.

This sequence was found in a human donor in good health (CMV status not recorded). Some clones in this sample may be carry-over from other donors' samples. This material consisted of cultured PBMCs, taken from culture after CMV antigen stimulation. The chain links TRBV7-9 to TRBJ2-1; TRBD2 aligns across 8 bases. As DNA, the CDR3 is TGTGCCAGCAGCTTAGGTGGGGCAAGCGGGAGTTTCCTTTATGAGCAGTTCTTC. Protein: CASSLGGASGSFLYEQFF.